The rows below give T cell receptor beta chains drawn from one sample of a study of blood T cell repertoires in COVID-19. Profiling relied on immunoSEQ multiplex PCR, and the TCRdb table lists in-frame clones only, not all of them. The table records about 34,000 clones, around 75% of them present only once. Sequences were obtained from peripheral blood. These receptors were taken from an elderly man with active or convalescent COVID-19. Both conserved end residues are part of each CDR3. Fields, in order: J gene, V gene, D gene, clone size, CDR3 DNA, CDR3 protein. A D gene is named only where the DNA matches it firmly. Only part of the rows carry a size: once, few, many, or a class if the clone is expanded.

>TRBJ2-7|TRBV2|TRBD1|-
TGTGCCAGCATAGGGACAGGGGGTGTCCCCGTGTACTTC
CASIGTGGVPVYF
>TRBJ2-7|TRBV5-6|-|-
TGTGCCAGCAGCCCCGGACAGTCCTCCTACGAGCAGTACTTC
CASSPGQSSYEQYF
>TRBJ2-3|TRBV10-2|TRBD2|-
TGCGCCAGCAGTGAGCCGGGACTAGCGGGAGGGACAGATACGCAGTATTTT
CASSEPGLAGGTDTQYF
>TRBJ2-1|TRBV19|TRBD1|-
TGTGCCAGTATGTACGGGACAGCTTCGAGCTCCTACAATGAGCAGTTCTTC
CASMYGTASSSYNEQFF
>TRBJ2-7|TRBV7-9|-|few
TGTGCCAGCAGCCAGTCGGCGGGGAACGAGCAGTACTTC
CASSQSAGNEQYF
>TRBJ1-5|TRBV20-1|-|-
TGCAGTGCTAGTCGCGAGCGTCAGCCCCAGCATTTT
CSASRERQPQHF
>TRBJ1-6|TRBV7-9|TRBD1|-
TGTGCCAGCAGCTCCGACAGGGTGGGGAATTCACCCCTCCACTTT
CASSSDRVGNSPLHF
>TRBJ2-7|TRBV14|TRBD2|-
TGTGCCAGCAGCCCCATACGGAGGAGGGCCCGGATCCTAGCGGCCCTGTACGAGCAGTACTTC
CASSPIRRRARILAALYEQYF
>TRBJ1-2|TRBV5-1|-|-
TGCGCCAGCAGCTTGGAGGGGGTGCGTGGCTACACCTTC
CASSLEGVRGYTF
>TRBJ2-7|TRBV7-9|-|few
TGTGCCAGCAGCTTAGTGGGGGGTGTCTACGAGCAGTACTTC
CASSLVGGVYEQYF
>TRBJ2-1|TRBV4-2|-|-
TGTGCCAGCAGCCGTAATTCCGAGCAGTTCTTC
CASSRNSEQFF
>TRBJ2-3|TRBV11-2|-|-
TGTGCCAGCAGCCCCCGGTTGGTAGATACGCAGTATTTT
CASSPRLVDTQYF
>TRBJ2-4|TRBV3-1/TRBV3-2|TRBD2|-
TGTGCCAGCAGCCCCCAGCTAGCGGCCATAGCCAAAAACATTCAGTACTTC
CASSPQLAAIAKNIQYF
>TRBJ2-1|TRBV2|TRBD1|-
TGTGCCAGCAGTGAAGGAAGGGGGCGAGTCAATGAGCAGTTCTTC
CASSEGRGRVNEQFF
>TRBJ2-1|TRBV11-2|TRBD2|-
TGTGCCAGCAGCTTAGGACTAGCGGGGTTGAATGAGCAGTTCTTC
CASSLGLAGLNEQFF